This T cell receptor (beta chain) was recovered during a study of cytomegalovirus exposure and HLA in healthy donors. A multiplex PCR was run with 60 Vbeta primers and 13 Jbeta primers. Data came from immunoSEQ multiplex PCR; TCRdb stores just in-frame clones and leaves some out. The data show 160,000 or so clones, with 86% seen just once and approximately 2% held by the top ten. About this clone: Its antigen is undetermined.

This CDR3 contains 16 residues. The V segment lost 4 bases and the J segment 4 bases; nucleotides outside the gene matches: 4. Germline V lookup: CDR1 SGHDT, CDR2 YYEEEE. Study observations and caveats: Confirmation was obtained in vitro that a few CMV-associated chains are specific for CMV antigens. Earlier analysis looked at TCR beta V segments, and most were productive about 87% or about 30% of the time. Researchers reported in a later analysis that common viral pathogens appeared linked to several top clusters. Reports state that TCR beta sequences accurately predicted most subjects' HLA-A and HLA-B alleles.

This TCR was sampled from a woman under 30 in good health and CMV-seronegative. Sample: PBMCs. The chain combines TRBV5-6 with TRBJ2-3; 15 bases are shared with TRBD2. CDR3 bases: TGTGCCAGCAGCGGACTAGCGGGGGGGACAGCAGATACGCAGTATTTT. Translation: CASSGLAGGTADTQYF. Looking up the rest from reference TRBV5-6 and TRBJ2-3 gives the full variable domain: DAGVTQSPTHLIKTRGQQVTLRCSPKSGHDTVSWYQQALGQGPQFIFQYYEEEERQRGNFPDRFSGHQFPNYSSELNVNALLLGDSALYLCASSGLAGGTADTQYFGPGTRLTVL.